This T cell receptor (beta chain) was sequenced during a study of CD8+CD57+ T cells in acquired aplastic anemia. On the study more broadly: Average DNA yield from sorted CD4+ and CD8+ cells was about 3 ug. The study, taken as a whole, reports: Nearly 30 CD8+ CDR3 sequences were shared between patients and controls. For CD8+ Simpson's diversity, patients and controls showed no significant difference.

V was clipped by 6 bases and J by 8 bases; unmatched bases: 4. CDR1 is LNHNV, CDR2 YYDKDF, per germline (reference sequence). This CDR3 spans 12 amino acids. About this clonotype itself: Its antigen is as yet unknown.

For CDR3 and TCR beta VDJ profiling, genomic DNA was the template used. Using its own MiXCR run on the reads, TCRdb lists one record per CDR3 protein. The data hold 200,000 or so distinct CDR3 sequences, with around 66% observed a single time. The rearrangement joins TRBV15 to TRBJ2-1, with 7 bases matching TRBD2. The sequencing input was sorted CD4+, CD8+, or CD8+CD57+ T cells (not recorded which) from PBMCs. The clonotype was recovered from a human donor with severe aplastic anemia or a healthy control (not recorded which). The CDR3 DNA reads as TGTGCCACCAGGGGAACTAGCGATGAGCAGTTCTTC. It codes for CATRGTSDEQFF.